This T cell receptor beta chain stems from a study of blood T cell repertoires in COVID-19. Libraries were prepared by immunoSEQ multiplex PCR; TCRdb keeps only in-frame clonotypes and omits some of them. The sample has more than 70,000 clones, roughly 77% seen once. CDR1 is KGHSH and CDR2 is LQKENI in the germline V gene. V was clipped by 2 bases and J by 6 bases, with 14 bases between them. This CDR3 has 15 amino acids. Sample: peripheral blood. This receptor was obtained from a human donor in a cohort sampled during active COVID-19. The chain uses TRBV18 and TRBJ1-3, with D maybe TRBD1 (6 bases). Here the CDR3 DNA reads TGTGCCAGCTCACCAGCCGGGACACTTGTAAACACCATATATTTT. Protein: CASSPAGTLVNTIYF.